Listed below are T cell receptor beta chains from one sample, sequenced in a study of siplizumab effects on memory and regulatory T cells. The table came from immunoSEQ multiplex PCR; TCRdb's copy has only in-frame clones and leaves some out. Of fewer than 80,000 clones in the sample, 93% were seen once. The sample was CD8+ T cells sorted from blood. These receptors were obtained from a human donor in good health. Both conserved end residues are part of each CDR3. Each record gives: clone size, D gene, V gene, J gene, CDR3 DNA, CDR3 protein. The D gene is left open where the match is weak. Size is omitted from some rows. Given values are once, few, many or a class for expanded clones.

clone size: .
D gene: .
V gene: TRBV9
J gene: TRBJ1-5
CDR3 DNA: TGTGCCAGCAGCGTAGGCGGGCAGATCAATCAGCCCCAGCATTTT
CDR3 protein: CASSVGGQINQPQHF

clone size: .
D gene: .
V gene: TRBV6-5
J gene: TRBJ2-1
CDR3 DNA: TGTGCCAGCAGTTATGGGGGTAGGGGTAGCGATGAGCAGTTCTTC
CDR3 protein: CASSYGGRGSDEQFF

clone size: .
D gene: .
V gene: TRBV4-3
J gene: TRBJ2-1
CDR3 DNA: TGCGCCAGCAGCCAAGACTTAGGAGGCAATGAGCAGTTCTTC
CDR3 protein: CASSQDLGGNEQFF

clone size: .
D gene: .
V gene: TRBV6-5
J gene: TRBJ2-2
CDR3 DNA: TGTGCCAGCAGTTACGGCTCCCCGAACACCGGGGAGCTGTTTTTT
CDR3 protein: CASSYGSPNTGELFF

clone size: .
D gene: TRBD2
V gene: TRBV9
J gene: TRBJ2-7
CDR3 DNA: TGTGCCAGCGGGACTAGCGGGGACCCGCGGCAGTACTTC
CDR3 protein: CASGTSGDPRQYF

clone size: .
D gene: .
V gene: TRBV30
J gene: TRBJ1-3
CDR3 DNA: TGTGCCTGGAGCGAGTTGGGAAACACCATATATTTT
CDR3 protein: CAWSELGNTIYF

clone size: .
D gene: .
V gene: TRBV4-3
J gene: TRBJ2-5
CDR3 DNA: TGCGCCAGCAGCCAAGCCCCGGGACAACAAGAGACCCAGTACTTC
CDR3 protein: CASSQAPGQQETQYF

clone size: .
D gene: .
V gene: TRBV2
J gene: TRBJ2-1
CDR3 DNA: TGTGCCAGCGCAGACCCCTACAATGAGCAGTTCTTC
CDR3 protein: CASADPYNEQFF

clone size: .
D gene: TRBD1
V gene: TRBV5-6
J gene: TRBJ1-5
CDR3 DNA: TGTGCCAGCAGCCTTCGACAGGGAGGACAGCCCCAGCATTTT
CDR3 protein: CASSLRQGGQPQHF

clone size: .
D gene: .
V gene: TRBV29-1
J gene: TRBJ2-7
CDR3 DNA: TGCAGCGTTGAAGTCGAGGGGCCCAGGGGCTACGAGCAGTACTTC
CDR3 protein: CSVEVEGPRGYEQYF

clone size: .
D gene: .
V gene: TRBV6-6
J gene: TRBJ2-3
CDR3 DNA: TGTGCCAGCAGCCTATCCCTAGATACGCAGTATTTT
CDR3 protein: CASSLSLDTQYF

clone size: .
D gene: .
V gene: TRBV4-3
J gene: TRBJ1-1
CDR3 DNA: TGCGCCAGCAGCCAAGGTTCTGACGTGTTGCTCGAAGCTTTCTTT
CDR3 protein: CASSQGSDVLLEAFF

clone size: .
D gene: .
V gene: TRBV11-2
J gene: TRBJ1-2
CDR3 DNA: TGTGCCAGCAGCTTAGTTATGGGGGAGGGCTACACCTTC
CDR3 protein: CASSLVMGEGYTF

clone size: .
D gene: .
V gene: TRBV6-4
J gene: TRBJ1-4
CDR3 DNA: TGTGCCAGCAGTGACTTGACAGGCCCTATTGCAACTAATGAAAAACTGTTTTTT
CDR3 protein: CASSDLTGPIATNEKLFF

clone size: .
D gene: TRBD2
V gene: TRBV7-6
J gene: TRBJ2-7
CDR3 DNA: TGTGCCAGCAGCTTAGACGGGGGGGTCTTCTACGAGCAGTACTTC
CDR3 protein: CASSLDGGVFYEQYF

clone size: .
D gene: .
V gene: TRBV27
J gene: TRBJ2-5
CDR3 DNA: TGTGCCAGCAGTCCACAGTACTCCTTCCAAGAGACCCAGTACTTC
CDR3 protein: CASSPQYSFQETQYF

clone size: .
D gene: .
V gene: TRBV6-1
J gene: TRBJ1-1
CDR3 DNA: TGTGCCAGCAGTGAACTGGGAGGTGCTGAAGCTTTCTTT
CDR3 protein: CASSELGGAEAFF

clone size: .
D gene: .
V gene: TRBV2
J gene: TRBJ2-5
CDR3 DNA: TGTGCCAGCAGTGAGGCCGCAGCCTGGAAAGATGCCCAGTACTTC
CDR3 protein: CASSEAAAWKDAQYF

clone size: .
D gene: TRBD2
V gene: TRBV4-2
J gene: TRBJ2-1
CDR3 DNA: TGTGCCAGCAGCCCCCTGGGTACTAGCGGGGGGGCCTCCTACAATGAGCAGTTCTTC
CDR3 protein: CASSPLGTSGGASYNEQFF

clone size: .
D gene: TRBD2
V gene: TRBV7-8
J gene: TRBJ2-5
CDR3 DNA: TGTGCCAGCAGCTTTGGCCGACTAGCGGGGTACGAAGAGACCCAGTACTTC
CDR3 protein: CASSFGRLAGYEETQYF

clone size: .
D gene: TRBD1
V gene: TRBV28
J gene: TRBJ2-7
CDR3 DNA: TGTGCCAGCAGTTTATGGGCCGGGACAGGGGTCGGGTACGAGCAGTACTTC
CDR3 protein: CASSLWAGTGVGYEQYF

clone size: .
D gene: .
V gene: TRBV11-2
J gene: TRBJ1-6
CDR3 DNA: TGTGCCAGCAAGGCAGGGGCCACTCCAGGCTCACCCCTCCACTTT
CDR3 protein: CASKAGATPGSPLHF

clone size: .
D gene: .
V gene: TRBV9
J gene: TRBJ2-3
CDR3 DNA: TGTGCCAGCAGCGTATCTCGGGGTTCAAGCGACACAGATACGCAGTATTTT
CDR3 protein: CASSVSRGSSDTDTQYF

clone size: .
D gene: .
V gene: TRBV6-5
J gene: TRBJ2-5
CDR3 DNA: TGTGCCAGCAGGAACTCTTTACGGGATGAAGAGACCCAGTACTTC
CDR3 protein: CASRNSLRDEETQYF

clone size: few
D gene: .
V gene: TRBV5-4
J gene: TRBJ2-5
CDR3 DNA: TGTGCCAGCAGCCGAACTAGGGTCTACGAGACCCAGTACTTC
CDR3 protein: CASSRTRVYETQYF

clone size: .
D gene: .
V gene: TRBV29-1
J gene: TRBJ2-2
CDR3 DNA: TGCAGCGCCCCCGGGGAGACCGGGGAGCTGTTTTTT
CDR3 protein: CSAPGETGELFF

clone size: .
D gene: .
V gene: TRBV11-2
J gene: TRBJ2-3
CDR3 DNA: TGTGCCAGCAGACTAGGGGCCGATACGCAGTATTTT
CDR3 protein: CASRLGADTQYF

clone size: .
D gene: TRBD1
V gene: TRBV6-5
J gene: TRBJ1-2
CDR3 DNA: TGTGCCAGCAGTTACGTGGGACAGTCAGGCTATGGCTACACCTTC
CDR3 protein: CASSYVGQSGYGYTF

clone size: .
D gene: .
V gene: TRBV5-6
J gene: TRBJ2-7
CDR3 DNA: TGTGCCAGCAGCTTGGCCGTCCGAAACTACGAGCAGTACTTC
CDR3 protein: CASSLAVRNYEQYF

clone size: .
D gene: TRBD2
V gene: TRBV7-3
J gene: TRBJ2-2
CDR3 DNA: TGTGCCAGCAGCTACAGCGGGGGCGTGAACACCGGGGAGCTGTTTTTT
CDR3 protein: CASSYSGGVNTGELFF

clone size: .
D gene: .
V gene: TRBV19
J gene: TRBJ2-5
CDR3 DNA: TGTGCCAGTAGTATATGGAAGGCGCGTGGGGAGACCCAGTACTTC
CDR3 protein: CASSIWKARGETQYF

clone size: .
D gene: .
V gene: TRBV10-2
J gene: TRBJ1-5
CDR3 DNA: TGCGCCAGCAGTGGACAGTCGTATAGCAATCAGCCCCAGCATTTT
CDR3 protein: CASSGQSYSNQPQHF

clone size: once
D gene: .
V gene: TRBV27
J gene: TRBJ2-1
CDR3 DNA: TGTGCCAGCAGCGGCATTCGGTCCTACAATGAGCAGTTCTTC
CDR3 protein: CASSGIRSYNEQFF

clone size: .
D gene: .
V gene: TRBV6-5
J gene: TRBJ1-5
CDR3 DNA: TGTGCCAGCAGTGACTCTGGAGGGGGCAATCAGCCCCAGCATTTT
CDR3 protein: CASSDSGGGNQPQHF

clone size: .
D gene: TRBD1
V gene: TRBV19
J gene: TRBJ2-1
CDR3 DNA: TGTGCCAGTAGTCCGGGACAGAACAATGAGCAGTTCTTC
CDR3 protein: CASSPGQNNEQFF

clone size: .
D gene: .
V gene: TRBV10-3
J gene: TRBJ2-1
CDR3 DNA: TGTGCCATCAGTGAGTCGTCCGAGTGGGAGCAGTTCTTC
CDR3 protein: CAISESSEWEQFF

clone size: .
D gene: .
V gene: TRBV4-3
J gene: TRBJ1-3
CDR3 DNA: TGCGCCAGCAGCCAAGGGCAGGCGGGAAACACCATATATTTT
CDR3 protein: CASSQGQAGNTIYF

clone size: .
D gene: TRBD1
V gene: TRBV7-6
J gene: TRBJ1-1
CDR3 DNA: TGTGCCAGCAGCTTGATGACAGGGTACACTGAAGCTTTCTTT
CDR3 protein: CASSLMTGYTEAFF

clone size: .
D gene: .
V gene: TRBV6-4
J gene: TRBJ2-2
CDR3 DNA: TGTGCCAGCAGTGTAGTAGAAAAGAACACCGGGGAGCTGTTTTTT
CDR3 protein: CASSVVEKNTGELFF

clone size: .
D gene: .
V gene: TRBV5-4
J gene: TRBJ2-5
CDR3 DNA: TGTGCCAGCAGCTGGGGCGAAGAGACCCAGTACTTC
CDR3 protein: CASSWGEETQYF

clone size: .
D gene: .
V gene: TRBV11-2
J gene: TRBJ1-4
CDR3 DNA: TGTGCCAGCAGCTTTGGTTCTGGCGGACTGTTTTTT
CDR3 protein: CASSFGSGGLFF

clone size: .
D gene: TRBD1
V gene: TRBV29-1
J gene: TRBJ1-1
CDR3 DNA: TGCAGCGCACCGGGACAGGGGTTAGCTGAAGCTTTCTTT
CDR3 protein: CSAPGQGLAEAFF

clone size: .
D gene: .
V gene: TRBV5-4
J gene: TRBJ1-1
CDR3 DNA: TGTGCCAGCAGCTTGACAGGGAACACTGAAGCTTTCTTT
CDR3 protein: CASSLTGNTEAFF

clone size: .
D gene: .
V gene: TRBV27
J gene: TRBJ1-5
CDR3 DNA: TGTGCCAGCAGTTTATCCCCTAATCAGCCCCAGCATTTT
CDR3 protein: CASSLSPNQPQHF

clone size: .
D gene: .
V gene: TRBV7-9
J gene: TRBJ2-7
CDR3 DNA: TGTGCCAGCAGCTTTGTTCACACCCCTCACGAGCAGTACTTC
CDR3 protein: CASSFVHTPHEQYF

clone size: .
D gene: .
V gene: TRBV6-5
J gene: TRBJ1-1
CDR3 DNA: TGTGCCAGCAGACAACGAGGCCGCTACAAAGCTTTCTTT
CDR3 protein: CASRQRGRYKAFF

clone size: .
D gene: .
V gene: TRBV15
J gene: TRBJ1-2
CDR3 DNA: TGTGCCACCAGCATAGACAGGTCGGGCTATGGCTACACCTTC
CDR3 protein: CATSIDRSGYGYTF

clone size: .
D gene: TRBD1
V gene: TRBV5-4
J gene: TRBJ1-2
CDR3 DNA: TGTGCCAGCAGCTTGCAGGGGGCTGACTATGGCTACACCTTC
CDR3 protein: CASSLQGADYGYTF

clone size: .
D gene: .
V gene: TRBV28
J gene: TRBJ2-5
CDR3 DNA: TGTGCCAGCAGTTTAAGGGGCTACCAAGAGACCCAGTACTTC
CDR3 protein: CASSLRGYQETQYF

clone size: .
D gene: .
V gene: TRBV14
J gene: TRBJ1-1
CDR3 DNA: TGTGCCAGCAGCCCCCTCATGAACACTGAAGCTTTCTTT
CDR3 protein: CASSPLMNTEAFF

clone size: .
D gene: .
V gene: TRBV7-2
J gene: TRBJ2-3
CDR3 DNA: TGTGCCAGCAGCCTTAATCTTCAGGACCTCACAGATACGCAGTATTTT
CDR3 protein: CASSLNLQDLTDTQYF

clone size: .
D gene: .
V gene: TRBV4-3
J gene: TRBJ2-3
CDR3 DNA: TGCGCCAGCAGCCAACCAGGGGACTTCACAGATACGCAGTATTTT
CDR3 protein: CASSQPGDFTDTQYF

clone size: .
D gene: .
V gene: TRBV9
J gene: TRBJ2-5
CDR3 DNA: TGTGCCAGCAGCGTATCGAACCTCCAAGAGACCCAGTACTTC
CDR3 protein: CASSVSNLQETQYF

clone size: .
D gene: TRBD1
V gene: TRBV11-2
J gene: TRBJ1-6
CDR3 DNA: TGTGCCAGTGCAGGGGGTTGGAGTAGCTCCTATAATTCACCCCTCCACTTT
CDR3 protein: CASAGGWSSSYNSPLHF

clone size: once
D gene: .
V gene: TRBV4-1
J gene: TRBJ2-5
CDR3 DNA: TGCGCCAGCAGTCAAACCGCCGACAGGACGGAGACCCAGTACTTC
CDR3 protein: CASSQTADRTETQYF

clone size: .
D gene: .
V gene: TRBV6-5
J gene: TRBJ1-5
CDR3 DNA: TGTGCCAGCAGTTTGCCAGGGCAACAGCCCCAGCATTTT
CDR3 protein: CASSLPGQQPQHF

clone size: .
D gene: .
V gene: TRBV9
J gene: TRBJ1-2
CDR3 DNA: TGTGCCAGCAGCGTAGCGGGGGGAGTCGGGAATGGCTACACCTTC
CDR3 protein: CASSVAGGVGNGYTF